This T cell receptor (beta chain) was retrieved from a study of T cell responses to AZD1222 COVID-19 vaccine. Details on this clone: Its target is unknown.

Findings and caveats of the study: Nearly half of unique spike-specific TCRs reportedly avoided B.1.351 and B.1.1.7 mutated regions. A mostly white British donor set with more females was recruited, and clonal diversity was possibly underestimated.

Germline V gene lookup returns CDR1 PRHDT and CDR2 FYEKMQ (reference sequence). The CDR3 is 18 residues long. V lost 5 bases and J 0 bases, leaving 20 bases between the germline ends. The assay was immunoSEQ multiplex PCR, and TCRdb's table has in-frame clones only and misses some. The sample includes approximately 210,000 clones, roughly nine tenths of them seen just once. The sequence came from an adult who received the AZD1222 COVID-19 vaccine. The chain has TRBV13 and TRBJ2-1; D may match TRBD1 or TRBD2 (5 bases each). Source: peripheral blood, taken 28 days after the second AZD1222 dose. In nucleotides, the CDR3 is TGTGCCAGCAGCGGGGCCCTTAGCGATGTCCTCTCCTACAATGAGCAGTTCTTC. As protein: CASSGALSDVLSYNEQFF.